These 28 T cell receptor beta chains were sequenced from one sample in a study of shared clonotypes between healthy human individuals. The protocol was immunoSEQ multiplex PCR, while the TCRdb copy is restricted to in-frame clones and leaves out a portion. The sample includes millions of clones, around 90% of them seen just once. Material: naive CD4+ T cells sorted from blood. Subset noted: CD45RA+ positively selected. The receptors come from a young man in good health.

The chain couples TRBV7-2 to TRBJ2-7; D not certain. The germline V and J ends were trimmed by 5 bases and 2 bases, with 10 bases remaining between them. The CDR3 consists of 13 residues. The V gene's germline CDR1 is SGHTA and CDR2 FQGNSA. CDR3 sequence reads: CASSPPLTYEQYF. CDR3 in DNA: TGTGCCAGCAGCCCTCCCCTTACCTACGAGCAGTACTTC.

The genes are TRBV10-3 and TRBJ1-2; D is possibly TRBD1 (5 bases). Germline CDR1 ENHRY, CDR2 SYGVKD. V was cut by 7 bases and J by 1 base, with 13 bases left in between. The CDR3 totals 14 residues. CDR3 nucleotides: TGTGCCATCATGGGGCATGACGATAACTATGGCTACACCTTC. Its translation is CAIMGHDDNYGYTF.

The chain is built from TRBV27 and TRBJ1-4; D is perhaps TRBD1 (5 bases). CDR3 size: 14 residues. The germline CDR1 and CDR2 sequences are MNHEY and SMNVEV (reference sequence). Trimming stripped 1 base from V and 8 bases from J, with 11 bases between. CDR3 DNA sequence: TGTGCCAGCAGTTTATTGTCAGGGAGGGAAAAACTGTTTTTT. It codes for CASSLLSGREKLFF. Full variable domain (outside the CDR3, taken from reference TRBV27 and TRBJ1-4): EAQVTQNPRYLITVTGKKLTVTCSQNMNHEYMSWYRQDPGLGLRQIYYSMNVEVTDKGDVPEGYKVSRKEKRNFPLILESPSPNQTSLYFCASSLLSGREKLFFGSGTQLSVL.

The chain links TRBV6-1 to TRBJ1-5; 11 bases align to TRBD1. The CDR3 extends over 15 amino acids. V was clipped by 3 bases and J by 7 bases; unmatched bases: 5. Germline values: CDR1 MNHNS, CDR2 SASEGT. CDR3 sequence: CASSDGTGGRQPQHF. In DNA form, the CDR3 reads TGTGCCAGCAGTGATGGGACAGGGGGAAGGCAGCCCCAGCATTTT.

The chain couples TRBV18 to TRBJ1-2, with no clear D. Germline-derived CDR1 and CDR2 are KGHSH and LQKENI. Trimming took 0 bases from V and 5 from J, leaving 10 bases between them. The CDR3 loop spans 14 amino acids. The CDR3 region is CASSPPAASYGYTF. The CDR3 DNA reads TGTGCCAGCTCACCACCGGCGGCTTCATATGGCTACACCTTC.

This CDR3 is CASSLVLAGGASYEQYF. DNA for the CDR3: TGTGCCAGCAGCTTGGTGCTAGCGGGAGGGGCGTCCTACGAGCAGTACTTC. J is TRBJ2-7 and V is TRBV5-8; 12 bases are shared with TRBD2. The junction had 5 bases not matched to a gene; V was cut back by 0 bases and J by 1 base. The CDR3 has 17 amino acids. Germline CDR1 SGHTS, CDR2 YDEGEE. Full variable domain (rest looked up from reference TRBV5-8 and TRBJ2-7): EAGVTQSPTHLIKTRGQQATLRCSPISGHTSVYWYQQALGLGLQFLLWYDEGEERNRGNFPPRFSGRQFPNYSSELNVNALELEDSALYLCASSLVLAGGASYEQYFGPGTRLTVT.

This chain links TRBV30 with TRBJ1-5; D unresolved. CDR3 size: 16 residues. The V and J ends lost 3 bases and 0 bases respectively, with 15 bases between them. In germline, CDR1 is GTSNPN, CDR2 SVGIG (reference sequence). The CDR3 spells CAWSGGGPYSNQPQHF. CDR3 nucleotide sequence: TGTGCCTGGAGCGGTGGAGGACCTTATAGCAATCAGCCCCAGCATTTT.

The rearrangement joins TRBV11-3 to TRBJ2-3; D remains unclear. This CDR3 is built from 12 residues. Germline values: CDR1 SGHNT, CDR2 YENEEA. Between the trimmed V and J ends, which lost 6 bases and 4 bases, there was a span of 8 bases. The CDR3, as DNA: TGTGCCAGCAGTCAAAGGGCAGATACGCAGTATTTT. This sequence encodes CASSQRADTQYF. Full variable domain (outside the CDR3, taken from reference TRBV11-3 and TRBJ2-3): EAGVVQSPRYKIIEKKQPVAFWCNPISGHNTLYWYLQNLGQGPELLIRYENEEAVDDSQLPKDRFSAERLKGVDSTLKIQPAELGDSAVYLCASSQRADTQYFGPGTRLTVL.

J is TRBJ2-2 and V is TRBV6-5; perhaps D is TRBD1 or TRBD2 (5 bases each). CDR3 length: 13 amino acids. Trimming pared 2 bases from V and 9 bases from J, leaving 10 bases between. Germline values: CDR1 MNHEY, CDR2 SVGAGI. CDR3 sequence: CASSYLWGRELFF. Here the CDR3 DNA reads TGTGCCAGCAGTTACCTCTGGGGGAGGGAGCTGTTTTTT.

This clone appeared a single time. The J gene is TRBJ1-5, the V gene TRBV2; TRBD1 is a possible D gene (6 bases). The V end lost 0 bases, the J end lost 4 bases, and 10 bases lay between the germline ends. This CDR3 region has 15 residues. CDR1 and CDR2 from the germline V gene are SNHLY and FYNNEI. CDR3 region: CASSEAGTLNQPQHF. The CDR3 coding sequence is TGTGCCAGCAGTGAAGCCGGGACACTGAATCAGCCCCAGCATTTT.

For this clone: The sample has other DNA sequences that encode this CDR3 too. The rearrangement uses TRBV18 and TRBJ2-1, with D perhaps TRBD2 (6 bases). The germline V gene has CDR1 KGHSH and CDR2 LQKENI. V was pared by 6 bases and J by 7 bases, with 13 bases between. The CDR3 totals 13 residues. CDR3 coding DNA: TGTGCCAGCTCTCCGGGACTCCAAAATGAGCAGTTCTTC. Protein product: CASSPGLQNEQFF.

Here the CDR3 reads CASRIPGQGSGYEQYF. The DNA of the CDR3 is TGTGCCAGCCGAATCCCGGGACAGGGGTCCGGCTACGAGCAGTACTTC. The chain links TRBV2 to TRBJ2-7; 10 bases are shared with TRBD1. This CDR3 spans 16 amino acids. The V segment lost 8 bases and the J segment 3 bases; nucleotides outside the gene matches: 13. In germline, CDR1 is SNHLY, CDR2 FYNNEI.

The rearrangement uses TRBV25-1 and TRBJ2-7; 7 nucleotides line up with TRBD2. The V and J ends lost 4 bases and 6 bases, in that order; junction bases with no gene match: 3. Looked up from germline, CDR1 is MGHDK and CDR2 is SYGVNS. CDR3 size: 12 residues. The CDR3 nucleotides are TGTGCCAGCAGTGGGGGGGGAGGCGAGCAGTACTTC. Encoded protein: CASSGGGGEQYF.

In the case of this clone: The sample holds other DNA sequences that translate to the same CDR3. The rearrangement joins TRBV6-1 to TRBJ1-2; the D is unclear. V gave up 1 base and J gave up 2 bases, with 5 bases separating them. CDR1 and CDR2 (germline): MNHNS, SASEGT. The CDR3 length is 13 residues. The CDR3, as DNA: TGTGCCAGCAGTGAAGGGCTGAACTATGGCTACACCTTC. Its translation: CASSEGLNYGYTF.

J is TRBJ2-2 and V is TRBV5-3; 8 bases are shared with TRBD1. TRBV5-3 is an ORF, and what it does is uncertain. J gave up 1 base and V 0 bases, and 2 bases lay outside the gene matches. The CDR3 is made up of 16 amino acids. CDR3 bases: TGTGCCAGAAGCTTGGCCGGACAGGGGAACACCGGGGAGCTGTTTTTT. Its protein product is CARSLAGQGNTGELFF.

V and J are TRBV9 and TRBJ1-2, with 7 bases that match TRBD1. The CDR3 runs to 16 residues. Trimming took 3 bases from V and 4 from J; bases not matched to a gene: 12. CDR1 and CDR2 from the germline V gene are SGDLS and YYNGEE. For the CDR3, the DNA is TGTGCCAGCAGCGCGGAGACAGGGTCTGTCCCCTATGGCTACACCTTC. Translated, it gives CASSAETGSVPYGYTF.

To note about this clone: Other DNA sequences in the same sample also yield this CDR3. This rearrangement joins TRBV5-1 to TRBJ2-2; D unresolved. Looked up from germline, CDR1 is SGHRS and CDR2 is YFSETQ. This CDR3 is built from 14 residues. Trimming pared 0 bases from V and 2 bases from J, leaving 5 bases between. The CDR3 protein is CASSLARNTGELFF. As DNA, the CDR3 is TGCGCCAGCAGCTTGGCCAGAAACACCGGGGAGCTGTTTTTT.

A note on this clone: Distinct nucleotide sequences in the sample also encode this CDR3. The rearrangement uses TRBV5-1 and TRBJ2-1; D call uncertain. Looked up from germline, CDR1 is SGHRS and CDR2 is YFSETQ. Trimming stripped 0 bases from V and 0 bases from J, with 7 bases between. The length of the CDR3 is 15 residues. The CDR3 DNA reads TGCGCCAGCAGCTTGGTCGCAAGCTCCTACAATGAGCAGTTCTTC. It specifies CASSLVASSYNEQFF.

About this clone: The same CDR3 also results from other DNA sequences found in this sample. DNA of the CDR3: TGTGCCAGCAGCTTGGGGGGGGCCAACACTGAAGCTTTCTTT. Its protein is CASSLGGANTEAFF. The gene calls are TRBV5-4 and TRBJ1-1, with D possibly being TRBD1 (6 bases). CDR1 is SGHNT, CDR2 YYREEE, per germline (reference sequence). Trimming left V 0 bases short and J 2 bases short, with 8 bases between. CDR3 length equals 14 residues. Full variable domain (missing parts from reference TRBV5-4 and TRBJ1-1): ETGVTQSPTHLIKTRGQQVTLRCSSQSGHNTVSWYQQALGQGPQFIFQYYREEENGRGNFPPRFSGLQFPNYSSELNVNALELDDSALYLCASSLGGANTEAFFGQGTRLTVV.

A word on this clone: At the DNA level, this CDR3 is encoded by other sequences in the same sample as well. The chain recombines TRBV30 with TRBJ2-6, with 8 bases aligning to TRBD1. This CDR3 is built from 13 residues. From germline, CDR1 is GTSNPN and CDR2 SVGIG (reference sequence). V lost 8 bases and J lost 0; bases outside the gene matches: 0. The CDR3 sequence: CAGQGSGANVLTF. CDR3 DNA sequence: TGTGCCGGACAGGGCTCTGGGGCCAACGTCCTGACTTTC.

The CDR3 DNA reads TGTGCCAGCAGCTTAGATCGACCTAGATCAGGTGCAGATACGCAGTATTTT. Protein: CASSLDRPRSGADTQYF. The chain carries TRBV11-3 and TRBJ2-3; D is ambiguous. The CDR3 loop spans 17 amino acids. The germline V and J ends were trimmed by 0 bases and 4 bases, with 17 bases remaining between them. From germline, CDR1 is SGHNT and CDR2 YENEEA.

The chain joins TRBV7-9 to TRBJ2-1, with D possibly matching TRBD1 (6 bases). From germline, CDR1 is SEHNR and CDR2 FQNEAQ (reference sequence). Trimming removed 2 bases from V and 4 bases from J, with 18 bases in between. The CDR3 loop spans 17 amino acids. CDR3 sequence: CASSLSPAVQGYNEQFF. The CDR3, as DNA: TGTGCCAGCAGCTTAAGTCCCGCCGTTCAGGGGTACAATGAGCAGTTCTTC.

The CDR3 is CASSLGVDYYGYTF. CDR3 in DNA: TGTGCCAGCAGCTTAGGGGTGGATTACTATGGCTACACCTTC. The gene calls are TRBV7-2 and TRBJ1-2; no clear D gene. There are 14 residues in the CDR3. The V end lost 1 base, the J end lost 3 bases, and 9 bases lay between the germline ends. In germline, CDR1 is SGHTA, CDR2 FQGNSA.

The chain carries TRBV6-6 and TRBJ1-4; D remains unclear. The V gene's germline CDR1 is MNHNY and CDR2 SVGAGI (reference sequence). V lost 0 bases, J lost 3 bases, and 8 bases lay in between. The CDR3 has 15 amino acids. The DNA of the CDR3 is TGTGCCAGCAGTTACTCCGGACCTCCTAATGAAAAACTGTTTTTT. The encoded protein is CASSYSGPPNEKLFF.

This clone was detected only a few times. V usage is TRBV7-9 and J usage is TRBJ2-1; tentatively, D is TRBD2 (5 bases). From germline, CDR1 is SEHNR and CDR2 FQNEAQ (reference sequence). The length of the CDR3 is 14 residues. V was pared by 1 base and J by 5 bases, with 9 bases between. The CDR3 DNA is TGTGCCAGCAGCTTAGGAACGGGAAACAATGAGCAGTTCTTC. Translated, it gives CASSLGTGNNEQFF.

Written as DNA, the CDR3 is TGTGCCAGCTCACCCGGCTCTAGCTCCTACAATGAGCAGTTCTTC. It yields the protein CASSPGSSSYNEQFF. The chain employs TRBV18 and TRBJ2-1; no reliable D call. Germline CDR1 and CDR2: KGHSH and LQKENI. Trimming pared 3 bases from V and 0 bases from J, leaving 9 bases between. There are 15 residues in the CDR3.

As concerns this clone: Relative to the germline gene, one junction end is altered; a read error may explain this. This chain uses TRBV7-9 with TRBJ1-1; the D is unclear. This CDR3 spans 12 amino acids. CDR1 is SEHNR, CDR2 FQNEAQ, per germline (reference sequence). This chain's CDR3 is CASSLALNTVLF. CDR3 bases: TGTGCCAGCAGCTTAGCACTAAACACGGTGCTCTTT.

V gene TRBV5-4 combines with J gene TRBJ1-3; D may be TRBD1 (6 bases). Germline CDR1 is SGHNT and CDR2 is YYREEE (reference sequence). V gave up 7 bases and J gave up 3 bases, with 17 bases separating them. The CDR3 sequence is 15 residues long. The CDR3 sequence is CASHERGGVGNTIYF. The CDR3 DNA reads TGTGCCAGCCACGAAAGGGGGGGAGTTGGAAACACCATATATTTT.